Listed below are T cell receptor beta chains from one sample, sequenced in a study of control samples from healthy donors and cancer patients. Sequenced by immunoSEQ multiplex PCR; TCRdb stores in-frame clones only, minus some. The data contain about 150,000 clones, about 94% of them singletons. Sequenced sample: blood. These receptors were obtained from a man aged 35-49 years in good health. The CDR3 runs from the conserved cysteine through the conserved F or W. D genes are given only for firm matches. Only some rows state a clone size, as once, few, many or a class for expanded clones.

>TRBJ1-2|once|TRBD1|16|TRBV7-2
CASSQRTGSLGSGYTF
TGTGCCAGCAGCCAGCGGACAGGGAGTTTAGGTAGTGGCTACACCTTC
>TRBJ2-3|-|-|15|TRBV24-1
CATSETGTTEDTQYF
TGTGCCACCAGTGAAACCGGGACCACCGAGGATACGCAGTATTTT
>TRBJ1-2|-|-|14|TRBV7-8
CASSISRSGTGYTF
TGTGCCAGCAGCATTAGCCGTTCTGGGACCGGCTACACCTTC
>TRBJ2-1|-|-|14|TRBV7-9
CASSLRGSGNEQFF
TGTGCCAGCAGCCTCCGGGGGTCAGGCAATGAGCAGTTCTTC
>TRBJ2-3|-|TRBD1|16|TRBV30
CAWGEKQGAFTDTQYF
TGTGCCTGGGGGGAGAAACAGGGGGCGTTCACAGATACGCAGTATTTT
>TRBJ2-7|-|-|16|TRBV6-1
CASSELRFEGTYEQYF
TGTGCCAGCAGTGAATTAAGGTTCGAGGGAACCTACGAGCAGTACTTC
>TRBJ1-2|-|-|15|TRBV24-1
CATSDPGRGVYGYTF
TGTGCCACCAGTGATCCGGGACGGGGAGTCTATGGCTACACCTTC
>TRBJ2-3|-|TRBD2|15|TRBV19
CASRRRAGTTDTQYF
TGTGCCAGCAGAAGGCGAGCGGGGACCACAGATACGCAGTATTTT
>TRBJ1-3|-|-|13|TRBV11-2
CASSLVSRNTIYF
TGTGCCAGCAGCTTGGTCAGTCGAAACACCATATATTTT
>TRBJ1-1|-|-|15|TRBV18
CASSGFVGSDAEAFF
TGTGCCAGCTCGGGTTTTGTAGGGTCTGATGCAGAAGCTTTCTTT
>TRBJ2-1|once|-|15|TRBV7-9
CASSLSRGRYNEQFF
TGTGCCAGCAGCTTGAGTCGGGGGAGGTACAATGAGCAGTTCTTC
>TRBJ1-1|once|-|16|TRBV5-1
CASSLAGEGVGTEAFF
TGCGCCAGCAGCTTGGCCGGGGAGGGAGTCGGCACTGAAGCTTTCTTT
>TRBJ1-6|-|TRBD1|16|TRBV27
CASSAGTGGYNSPLHF
TGTGCCAGCAGTGCCGGGACAGGGGGCTATAATTCACCCCTCCACTTT
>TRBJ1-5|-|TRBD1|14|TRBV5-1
CASSLGGGSQPQHF
TGCGCCAGCAGCTTGGGAGGGGGCTCTCAGCCCCAGCATTTT
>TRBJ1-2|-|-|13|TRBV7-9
CASSPLERRGYTF
TGTGCCAGCAGCCCCCTGGAACGAAGGGGCTACACCTTC
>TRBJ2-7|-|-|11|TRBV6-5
CASRTLGEQYF
TGTGCCAGCCGGACTCTCGGAGAGCAGTACTTC
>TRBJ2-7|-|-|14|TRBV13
CASSLQGDSYEQYF
TGTGCCAGCAGCTTGCAGGGCGACTCCTACGAGCAGTACTTC
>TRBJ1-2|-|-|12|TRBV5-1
CASSLTAYGYTF
TGCGCCAGCAGCTTAACAGCCTATGGCTACACCTTC
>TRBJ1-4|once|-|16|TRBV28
CASSPFKGGTNEKLFF
TGTGCCAGCAGCCCCTTTAAAGGAGGCACTAATGAAAAACTGTTTTTT
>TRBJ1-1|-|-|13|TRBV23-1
CASSQGMNTEAFF
TGCGCCAGCAGTCAGGGGATGAACACTGAAGCTTTCTTT
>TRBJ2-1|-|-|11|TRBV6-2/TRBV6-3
CASSVLNEQFF
TGTGCCAGCAGCGTACTTAATGAGCAGTTCTTC
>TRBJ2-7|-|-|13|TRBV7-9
CASTGWGRKEQYF
TGTGCCAGCACCGGATGGGGTCGGAAAGAGCAGTACTTC
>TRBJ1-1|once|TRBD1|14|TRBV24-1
CATARQGGNTEAFF
TGTGCCACCGCGAGACAGGGCGGCAACACTGAAGCTTTCTTT
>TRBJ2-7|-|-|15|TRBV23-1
CASSRGQGPSYEQYF
TGCGCCAGCAGTCGAGGGCAGGGGCCCTCCTACGAGCAGTACTTC
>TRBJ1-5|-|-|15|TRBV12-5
CASGGDMRPGQPQHF
TGTGCTAGTGGGGGGGACATGCGTCCCGGGCAGCCCCAGCATTTT
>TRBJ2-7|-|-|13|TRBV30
CAWSGTVSYEQYF
TGTGCCTGGAGTGGGACGGTCTCCTACGAGCAGTACTTC
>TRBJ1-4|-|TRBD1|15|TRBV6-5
CASLGQGKTNEKLFF
TGTGCCAGCTTAGGACAGGGTAAAACTAATGAAAAACTGTTTTTT